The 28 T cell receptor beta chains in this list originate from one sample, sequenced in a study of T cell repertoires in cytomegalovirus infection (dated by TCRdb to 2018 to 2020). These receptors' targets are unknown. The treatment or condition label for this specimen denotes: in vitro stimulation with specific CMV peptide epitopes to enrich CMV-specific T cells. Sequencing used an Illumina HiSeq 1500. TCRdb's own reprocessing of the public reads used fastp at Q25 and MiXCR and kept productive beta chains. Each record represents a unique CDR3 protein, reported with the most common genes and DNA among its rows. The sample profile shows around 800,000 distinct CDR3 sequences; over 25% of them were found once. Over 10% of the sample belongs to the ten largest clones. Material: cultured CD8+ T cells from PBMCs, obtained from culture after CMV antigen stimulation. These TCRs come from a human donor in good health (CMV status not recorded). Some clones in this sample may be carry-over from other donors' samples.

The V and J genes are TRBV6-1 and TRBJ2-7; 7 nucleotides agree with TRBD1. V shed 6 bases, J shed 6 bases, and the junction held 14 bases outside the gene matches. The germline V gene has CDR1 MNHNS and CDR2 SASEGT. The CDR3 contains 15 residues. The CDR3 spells CASRDRDSLVGEQYV. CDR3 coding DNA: TGTGCCAGCAGAGACAGGGATTCCCTTGTCGGCGAGCAGTACGTC.

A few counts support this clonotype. CDR3 region: CASSPDRGAYTF. CDR3 coding DNA: TGTGCCAGCTCACCAGACAGGGGCGCCTACACCTTC. The chain employs TRBV18 and TRBJ1-2; TRBD1 aligns across 8 bases. CDR1 is KGHSH, CDR2 LQKENI, per germline. Trimming at V came to 2 bases and at J to 10 bases, leaving 3 bases not matched to a gene. The CDR3 consists of 12 residues.

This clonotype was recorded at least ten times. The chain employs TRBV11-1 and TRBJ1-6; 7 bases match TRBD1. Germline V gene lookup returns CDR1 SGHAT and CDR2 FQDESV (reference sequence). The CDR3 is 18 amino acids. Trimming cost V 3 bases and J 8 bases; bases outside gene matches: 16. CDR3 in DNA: TGTGCCAGCAGCTTGTATGGCGACAGGGCCACCTTCGATTCACCCCTCCACTTT. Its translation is CASSLYGDRATFDSPLHF.

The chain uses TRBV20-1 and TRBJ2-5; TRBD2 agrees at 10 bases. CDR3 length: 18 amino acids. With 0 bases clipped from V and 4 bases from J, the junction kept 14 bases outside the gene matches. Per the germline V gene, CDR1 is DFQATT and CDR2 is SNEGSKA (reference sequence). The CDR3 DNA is TGCAGTGCTAGAGATCTAGCGGGGGCCGTGGGGATAAGAGAGACCCAGTACTTC. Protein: CSARDLAGAVGIRETQYF.

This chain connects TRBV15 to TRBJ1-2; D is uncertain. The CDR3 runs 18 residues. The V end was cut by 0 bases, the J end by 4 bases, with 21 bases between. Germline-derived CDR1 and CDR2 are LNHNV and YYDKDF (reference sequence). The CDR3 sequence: CATSRDLRRPNGTYGYTF. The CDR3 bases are TGTGCCACCAGCAGAGACCTACGGAGGCCTAACGGTACCTATGGCTACACCTTC.

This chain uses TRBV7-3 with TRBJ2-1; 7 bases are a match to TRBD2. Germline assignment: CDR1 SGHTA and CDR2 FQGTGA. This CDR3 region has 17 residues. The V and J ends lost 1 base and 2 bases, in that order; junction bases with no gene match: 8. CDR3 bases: TGTGCCAGCAGCTTAAAGGGGCTGCGGGGGACCTACAATGAGCAGTTCTTC. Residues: CASSLKGLRGTYNEQFF.

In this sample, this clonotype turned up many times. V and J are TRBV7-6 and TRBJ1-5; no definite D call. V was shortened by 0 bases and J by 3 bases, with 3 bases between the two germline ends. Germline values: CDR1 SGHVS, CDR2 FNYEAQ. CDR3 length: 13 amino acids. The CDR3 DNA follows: TGTGCCAGCAGCTTAGCCTTCAATCAGCCCCAGCATTTT. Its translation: CASSLAFNQPQHF.

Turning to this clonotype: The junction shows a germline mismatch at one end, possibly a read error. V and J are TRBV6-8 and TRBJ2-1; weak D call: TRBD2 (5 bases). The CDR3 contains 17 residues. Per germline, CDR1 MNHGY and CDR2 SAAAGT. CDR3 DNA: TGTGCCAGCAGTGTAATTATGACTACCAGCTCCTACAATGGGCAGTTCTTC. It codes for CASSVIMTTSSYNGQFF.

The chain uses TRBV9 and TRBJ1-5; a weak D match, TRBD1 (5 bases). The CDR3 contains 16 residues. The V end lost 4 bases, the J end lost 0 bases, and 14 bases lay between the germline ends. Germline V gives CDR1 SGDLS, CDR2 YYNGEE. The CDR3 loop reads CASSLSAGGSNQPQHF. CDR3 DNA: TGTGCCAGCAGCCTCAGTGCCGGGGGTAGCAATCAGCCCCAGCATTTT.

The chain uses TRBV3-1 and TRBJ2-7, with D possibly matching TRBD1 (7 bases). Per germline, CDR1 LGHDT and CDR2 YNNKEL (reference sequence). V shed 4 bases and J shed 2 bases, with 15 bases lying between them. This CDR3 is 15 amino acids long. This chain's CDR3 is CASSPGLRGTYEQYF. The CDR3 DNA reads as TGTGCCAGCAGCCCGGGACTCAGGGGGACCTACGAGCAGTACTTC.

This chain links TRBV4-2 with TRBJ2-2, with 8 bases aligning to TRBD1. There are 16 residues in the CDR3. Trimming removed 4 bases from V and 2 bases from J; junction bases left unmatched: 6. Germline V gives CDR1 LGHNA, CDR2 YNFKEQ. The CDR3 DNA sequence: TGTGCCAGCAGCCCTCTCCAGGGGGCCAACACCGGGGAGCTGTTTTTT. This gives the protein CASSPLQGANTGELFF.

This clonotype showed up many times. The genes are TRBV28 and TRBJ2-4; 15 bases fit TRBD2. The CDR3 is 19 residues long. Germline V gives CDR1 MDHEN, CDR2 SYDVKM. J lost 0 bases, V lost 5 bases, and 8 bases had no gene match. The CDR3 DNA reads TGTGCCAGCAGTCCCGGGACTAGCGGGGGGCCCCAAGCCAAAAACATTCAGTACTTC. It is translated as CASSPGTSGGPQAKNIQYF.

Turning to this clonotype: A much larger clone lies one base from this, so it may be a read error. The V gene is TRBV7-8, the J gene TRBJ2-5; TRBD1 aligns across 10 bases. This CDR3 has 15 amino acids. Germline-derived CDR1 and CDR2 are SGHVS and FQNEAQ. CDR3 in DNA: TGTACCAGCAGCTTCGGACAGGGGGACCAAGAGACCCAGTACTTC. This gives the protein CTSSFGQGDQETQYF.

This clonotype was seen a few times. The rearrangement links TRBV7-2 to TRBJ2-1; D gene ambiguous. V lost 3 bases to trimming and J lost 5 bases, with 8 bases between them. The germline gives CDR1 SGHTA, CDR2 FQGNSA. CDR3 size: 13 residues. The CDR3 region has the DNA TGTGCCAGCAGCTTCGGCCTACACAATGAGCAGTTCTTC. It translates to CASSFGLHNEQFF. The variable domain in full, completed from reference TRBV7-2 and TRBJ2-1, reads GAGVSQSPSNKVTEKGKDVELRCDPISGHTALYWYRQSLGQGLEFLIYFQGNSAPDKSGLPSDRFSAERTGGSVSTLTIQRTQQEDSAVYLCASSFGLHNEQFFGPGTRLTVL.

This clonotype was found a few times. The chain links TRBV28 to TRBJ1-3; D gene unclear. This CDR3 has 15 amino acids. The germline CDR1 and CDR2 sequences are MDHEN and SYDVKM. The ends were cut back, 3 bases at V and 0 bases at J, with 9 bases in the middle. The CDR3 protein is CASSFFGSSGNTIYF. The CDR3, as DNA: TGTGCCAGCAGTTTTTTCGGAAGCTCTGGAAACACCATATATTTT.

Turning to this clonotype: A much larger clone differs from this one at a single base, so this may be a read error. CDR3 region: CANSLQGYTEAFF. The CDR3 coding sequence is TGTGCCAACAGTTTACAGGGGTACACTGAAGCTTTCTTT. V is TRBV6-2 or TRBV6-3 and J is TRBJ1-1, with 7 bases that match TRBD1. Germline CDR1 and CDR2: MNHEY and SVGEGT. CDR3 length equals 13 residues.

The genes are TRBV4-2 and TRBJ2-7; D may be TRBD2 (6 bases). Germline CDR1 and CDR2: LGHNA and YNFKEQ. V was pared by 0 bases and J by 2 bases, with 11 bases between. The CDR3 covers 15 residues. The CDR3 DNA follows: TGTGCCAGCAGCCAAGAACATCTAGCGACCTACGAGCAGTACGTC. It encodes CASSQEHLATYEQYV.

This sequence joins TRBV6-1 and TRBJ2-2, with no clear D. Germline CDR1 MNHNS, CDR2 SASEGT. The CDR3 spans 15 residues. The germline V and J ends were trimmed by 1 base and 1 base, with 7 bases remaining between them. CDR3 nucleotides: TGTGCCAGCAGTGAAGAGGGCTTGAACACCGGGGAGCTGTTTTTT. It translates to CASSEEGLNTGELFF.

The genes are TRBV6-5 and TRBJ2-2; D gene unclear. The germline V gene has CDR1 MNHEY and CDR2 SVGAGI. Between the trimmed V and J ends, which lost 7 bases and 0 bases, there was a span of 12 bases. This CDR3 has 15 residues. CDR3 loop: CASTLYRSNTGELFF. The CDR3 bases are TGTGCCAGCACCCTATATCGCTCGAACACCGGGGAGCTGTTTTTT.

CDR3 sequence (DNA): TGTGCCAGCAGTTCGGACAGGGGGCTTTTCTCCGGGGAGCTGTTTTTT. This translates into CASSSDRGLFSGELFF. This chain uses TRBV28 with TRBJ2-2, with 11 bases lining up with TRBD1. The V gene's germline CDR1 is MDHEN and CDR2 SYDVKM. This CDR3 comprises 16 residues. Trimming removed 4 bases from V and 6 bases from J; junction bases left unmatched: 7.

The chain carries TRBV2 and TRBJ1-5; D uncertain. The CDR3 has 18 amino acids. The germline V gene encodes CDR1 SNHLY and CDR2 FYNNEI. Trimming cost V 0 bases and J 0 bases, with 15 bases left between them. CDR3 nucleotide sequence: TGTGCCAGCAGTGAAGCTAAGGTCTGGAGGGATAGCAATCAGCCCCAGCATTTT. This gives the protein CASSEAKVWRDSNQPQHF.

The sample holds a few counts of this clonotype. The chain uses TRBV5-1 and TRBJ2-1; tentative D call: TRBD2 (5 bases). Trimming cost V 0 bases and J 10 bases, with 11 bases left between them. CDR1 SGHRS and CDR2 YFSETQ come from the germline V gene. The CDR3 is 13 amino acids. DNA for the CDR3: TGCGCCAGCAGCTTGGAGGTGGAGGAAGAGCAGTTCTTC. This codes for CASSLEVEEEQFF.

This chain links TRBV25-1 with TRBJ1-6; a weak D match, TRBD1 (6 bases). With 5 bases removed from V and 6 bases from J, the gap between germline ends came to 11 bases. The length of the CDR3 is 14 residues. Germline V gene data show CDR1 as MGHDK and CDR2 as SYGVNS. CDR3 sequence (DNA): TGTGCCAGCAGTAATTACAGGGCTAATTCACCCCTCCACTTT. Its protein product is CASSNYRANSPLHF. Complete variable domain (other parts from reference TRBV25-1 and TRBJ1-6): EADIYQTPRYLVIGTGKKITLECSQTMGHDKMYWYQQDPGMELHLIHYSYGVNSTEKGDLSSESTVSRIRTEHFPLTLESARPSHTSQYLCASSNYRANSPLHFGNGTRLTVT.

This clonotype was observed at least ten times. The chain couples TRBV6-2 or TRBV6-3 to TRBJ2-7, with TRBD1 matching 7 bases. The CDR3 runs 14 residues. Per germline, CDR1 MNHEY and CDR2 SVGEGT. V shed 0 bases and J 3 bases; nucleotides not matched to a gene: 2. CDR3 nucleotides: TGTGCCAGCAGTTACTCAGCAGGGGGCTACGAGCAGTACTTC. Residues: CASSYSAGGYEQYF.

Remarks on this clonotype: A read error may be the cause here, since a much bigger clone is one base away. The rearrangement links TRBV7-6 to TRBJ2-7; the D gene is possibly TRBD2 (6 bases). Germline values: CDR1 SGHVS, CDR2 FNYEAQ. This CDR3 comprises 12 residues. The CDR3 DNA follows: TGTGTCAGCAGCCGGACGGGGGACGAGCAGTACTTC. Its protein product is CVSSRTGDEQYF.

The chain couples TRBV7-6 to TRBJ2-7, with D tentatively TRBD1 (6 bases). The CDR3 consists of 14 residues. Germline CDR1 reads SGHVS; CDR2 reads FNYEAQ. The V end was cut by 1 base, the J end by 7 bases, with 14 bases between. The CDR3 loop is CASSLVSGAGEQYF. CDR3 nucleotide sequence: TGTGCCAGCAGCTTAGTGTCAGGGGCCGGGGAGCAGTACTTC. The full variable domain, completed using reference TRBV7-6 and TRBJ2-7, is GAGVSQSPRYKVTKRGQDVALRCDPISGHVSLYWYRQALGQGPEFLTYFNYEAQQDKSGLPNDRFSAERPEGSISTLTIQRTEQRDSAMYRCASSLVSGAGEQYFGPGTRLTVT.

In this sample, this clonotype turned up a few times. CDR3: CASSPSPTGNTEAFF. Here the CDR3 DNA reads TGTGCCAGCAGCCCTTCGCCCACAGGGAACACTGAAGCTTTCTTT. J is TRBJ1-1 and V is TRBV11-1; a weak D match, TRBD1 (5 bases). The CDR3 has 15 residues. Germline CDR1 SGHAT, CDR2 FQDESV (reference sequence). Trimming removed 5 bases from V and 1 base from J, with 14 bases in between. The whole variable domain, filled in from reference TRBV11-1 and TRBJ1-1, reads EAEVAQSPRYKITEKSQAVAFWCDPISGHATLYWYRQILGQGPELLVQFQDESVVDDSQLPKDRFSAERLKGVDSTLKIQPAELGDSAMYLCASSPSPTGNTEAFFGQGTRLTVV.

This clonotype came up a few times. CDR3 sequence reads: CASSWGREGHGANVLTF. The CDR3, as DNA: TGTGCCAGCAGTTGGGGCCGTGAAGGACACGGGGCCAACGTCCTGACTTTC. This chain joins TRBV6-2 or TRBV6-3 and TRBJ2-6; D perhaps matches TRBD1 (5 bases). Germline-derived CDR1 and CDR2 are MNHEY and SVGEGT. The CDR3 totals 17 residues. V was clipped by 4 bases and J by 4 bases, with 17 bases between them.